The clone carrying this T cell receptor beta chain was recorded many times. Antigen: not known. This entry comes from a study of CD8+CD57+ T cells in acquired aplastic anemia. From germline, CDR1 is MNHNY and CDR2 SVGAGI (reference sequence). The CDR3 loop spans 15 amino acids. J gave up 5 bases and V 4 bases, and 3 bases lay outside the gene matches. The TCR beta profiling, which covered VDJ combination and CDR3 sequence, was carried out using genomic DNA as the template. TCRdb independently ran MiXCR on the reads; one entry per CDR3 protein. Of 350,000 to 450,000 distinct CDR3 sequences in the sample, 60% to 80% were seen once. Findings of the study overall: Patients versus controls showed no significant CD8+ Simpson's diversity difference. Sharing between patients and controls was observed for over 25 CD8+ CDR3 sequences.

The J gene is TRBJ1-6, the V gene TRBV6-6; 9 bases line up with TRBD1. The sequenced sample consisted of sorted CD4+, CD8+, or CD8+CD57+ T cells (not recorded which) from PBMCs. The sequence came from a human donor in good health, serving as a control. CDR3 loop: CASSWTGANNSPLHF. CDR3 coding DNA: TGTGCCAGCAGTTGGACAGGGGCTAATAATTCACCCCTCCACTTT.